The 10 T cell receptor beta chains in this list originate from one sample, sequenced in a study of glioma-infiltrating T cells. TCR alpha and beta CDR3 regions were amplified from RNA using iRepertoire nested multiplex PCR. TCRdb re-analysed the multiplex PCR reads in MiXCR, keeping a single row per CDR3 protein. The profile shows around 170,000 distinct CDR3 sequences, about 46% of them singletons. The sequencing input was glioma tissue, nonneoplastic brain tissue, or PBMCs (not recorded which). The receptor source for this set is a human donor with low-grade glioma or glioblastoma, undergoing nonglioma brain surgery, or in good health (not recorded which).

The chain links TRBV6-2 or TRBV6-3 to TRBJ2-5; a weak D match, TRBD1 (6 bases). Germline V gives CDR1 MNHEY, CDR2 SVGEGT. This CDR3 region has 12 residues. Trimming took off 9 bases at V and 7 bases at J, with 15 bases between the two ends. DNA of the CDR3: TGTGCCAGAAGCCTACGAGGGGGGACCCAGTACTTC. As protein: CARSLRGGTQYF.

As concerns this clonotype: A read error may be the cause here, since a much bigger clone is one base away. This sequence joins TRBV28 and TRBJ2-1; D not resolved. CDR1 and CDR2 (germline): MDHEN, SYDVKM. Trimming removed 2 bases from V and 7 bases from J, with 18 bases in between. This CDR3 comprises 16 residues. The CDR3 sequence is CASSLSLGSSRNEQFF. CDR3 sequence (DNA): TGTGCCAGCAGTTTAAGTTTGGGGTCCTCTAGGAATGAGCAGTTCTTC.

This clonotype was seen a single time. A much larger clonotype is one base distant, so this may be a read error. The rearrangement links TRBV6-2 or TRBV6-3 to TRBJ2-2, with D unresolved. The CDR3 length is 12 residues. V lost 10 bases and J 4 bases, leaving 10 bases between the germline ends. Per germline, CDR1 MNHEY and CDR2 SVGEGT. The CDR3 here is CANSEPTGELFF. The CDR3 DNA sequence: TGTGCCAACTCAGAGCCCACCGGGGAGCTGTTTTTT.

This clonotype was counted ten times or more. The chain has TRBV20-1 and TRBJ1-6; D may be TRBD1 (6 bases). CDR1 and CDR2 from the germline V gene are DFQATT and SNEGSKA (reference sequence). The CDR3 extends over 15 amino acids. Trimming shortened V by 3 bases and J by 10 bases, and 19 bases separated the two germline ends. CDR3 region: CSASMSGRGYSPLHF. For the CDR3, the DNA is TGCAGTGCTAGTATGTCGGGCAGGGGTTACTCACCCCTCCACTTT.

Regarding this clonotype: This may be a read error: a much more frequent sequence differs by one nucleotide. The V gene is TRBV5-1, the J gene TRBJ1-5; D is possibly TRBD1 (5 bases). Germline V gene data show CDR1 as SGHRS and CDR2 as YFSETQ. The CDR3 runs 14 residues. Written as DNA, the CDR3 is TGCGCCAGCAGCTTGGAAGGGGTCAATCAGACCCAGCATTTT. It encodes CASSLEGVNQTQHF.

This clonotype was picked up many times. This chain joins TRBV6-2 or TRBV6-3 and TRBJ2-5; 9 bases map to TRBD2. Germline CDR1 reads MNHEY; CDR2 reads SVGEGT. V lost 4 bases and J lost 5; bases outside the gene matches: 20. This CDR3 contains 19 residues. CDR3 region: CASSFVELNSGSLAETQYF. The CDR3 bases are TGTGCCAGCAGTTTCGTGGAACTGAATAGCGGGAGTCTGGCCGAGACCCAGTACTTC.

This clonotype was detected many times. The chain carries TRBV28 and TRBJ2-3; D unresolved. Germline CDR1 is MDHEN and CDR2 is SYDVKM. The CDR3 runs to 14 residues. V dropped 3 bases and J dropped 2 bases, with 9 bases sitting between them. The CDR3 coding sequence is TGTGCCAGCAGTTTCTCCCTCAACACAGATACGCAGTATTTT. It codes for CASSFSLNTDTQYF. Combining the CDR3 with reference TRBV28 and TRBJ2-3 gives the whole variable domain DVKVTQSSRYLVKRTGEKVFLECVQDMDHENMFWYRQDPGLGLRLIYFSYDVKMKEKGDIPEGYSVSREKKERFSLILESASTNQTSMYLCASSFSLNTDTQYFGPGTRLTVL.

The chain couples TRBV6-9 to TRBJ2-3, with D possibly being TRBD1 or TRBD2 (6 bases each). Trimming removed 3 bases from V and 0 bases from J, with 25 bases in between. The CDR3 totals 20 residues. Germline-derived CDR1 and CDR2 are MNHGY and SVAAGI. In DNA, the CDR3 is TGTGCCAGCAGTTACCGCGGGGACGGGGGACAAGGTTTGAGCACAGATACGCAGTATTTT. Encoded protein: CASSYRGDGGQGLSTDTQYF.

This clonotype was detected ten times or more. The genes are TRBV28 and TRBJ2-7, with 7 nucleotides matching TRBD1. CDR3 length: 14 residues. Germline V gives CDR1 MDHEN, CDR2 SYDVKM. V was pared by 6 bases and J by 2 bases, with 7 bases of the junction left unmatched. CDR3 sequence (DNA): TGTGCCAGCAGCAGTGGGGACAGTACCTACGAGCAGTACTTC. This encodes CASSSGDSTYEQYF.

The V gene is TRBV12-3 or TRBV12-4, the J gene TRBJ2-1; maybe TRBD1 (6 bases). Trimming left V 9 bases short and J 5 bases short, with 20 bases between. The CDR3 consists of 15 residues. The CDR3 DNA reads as TGTGCCAGTTGGGGGCTCTCGGGCAGCCACAATGAGCAGTTCTTC. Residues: CASWGLSGSHNEQFF.